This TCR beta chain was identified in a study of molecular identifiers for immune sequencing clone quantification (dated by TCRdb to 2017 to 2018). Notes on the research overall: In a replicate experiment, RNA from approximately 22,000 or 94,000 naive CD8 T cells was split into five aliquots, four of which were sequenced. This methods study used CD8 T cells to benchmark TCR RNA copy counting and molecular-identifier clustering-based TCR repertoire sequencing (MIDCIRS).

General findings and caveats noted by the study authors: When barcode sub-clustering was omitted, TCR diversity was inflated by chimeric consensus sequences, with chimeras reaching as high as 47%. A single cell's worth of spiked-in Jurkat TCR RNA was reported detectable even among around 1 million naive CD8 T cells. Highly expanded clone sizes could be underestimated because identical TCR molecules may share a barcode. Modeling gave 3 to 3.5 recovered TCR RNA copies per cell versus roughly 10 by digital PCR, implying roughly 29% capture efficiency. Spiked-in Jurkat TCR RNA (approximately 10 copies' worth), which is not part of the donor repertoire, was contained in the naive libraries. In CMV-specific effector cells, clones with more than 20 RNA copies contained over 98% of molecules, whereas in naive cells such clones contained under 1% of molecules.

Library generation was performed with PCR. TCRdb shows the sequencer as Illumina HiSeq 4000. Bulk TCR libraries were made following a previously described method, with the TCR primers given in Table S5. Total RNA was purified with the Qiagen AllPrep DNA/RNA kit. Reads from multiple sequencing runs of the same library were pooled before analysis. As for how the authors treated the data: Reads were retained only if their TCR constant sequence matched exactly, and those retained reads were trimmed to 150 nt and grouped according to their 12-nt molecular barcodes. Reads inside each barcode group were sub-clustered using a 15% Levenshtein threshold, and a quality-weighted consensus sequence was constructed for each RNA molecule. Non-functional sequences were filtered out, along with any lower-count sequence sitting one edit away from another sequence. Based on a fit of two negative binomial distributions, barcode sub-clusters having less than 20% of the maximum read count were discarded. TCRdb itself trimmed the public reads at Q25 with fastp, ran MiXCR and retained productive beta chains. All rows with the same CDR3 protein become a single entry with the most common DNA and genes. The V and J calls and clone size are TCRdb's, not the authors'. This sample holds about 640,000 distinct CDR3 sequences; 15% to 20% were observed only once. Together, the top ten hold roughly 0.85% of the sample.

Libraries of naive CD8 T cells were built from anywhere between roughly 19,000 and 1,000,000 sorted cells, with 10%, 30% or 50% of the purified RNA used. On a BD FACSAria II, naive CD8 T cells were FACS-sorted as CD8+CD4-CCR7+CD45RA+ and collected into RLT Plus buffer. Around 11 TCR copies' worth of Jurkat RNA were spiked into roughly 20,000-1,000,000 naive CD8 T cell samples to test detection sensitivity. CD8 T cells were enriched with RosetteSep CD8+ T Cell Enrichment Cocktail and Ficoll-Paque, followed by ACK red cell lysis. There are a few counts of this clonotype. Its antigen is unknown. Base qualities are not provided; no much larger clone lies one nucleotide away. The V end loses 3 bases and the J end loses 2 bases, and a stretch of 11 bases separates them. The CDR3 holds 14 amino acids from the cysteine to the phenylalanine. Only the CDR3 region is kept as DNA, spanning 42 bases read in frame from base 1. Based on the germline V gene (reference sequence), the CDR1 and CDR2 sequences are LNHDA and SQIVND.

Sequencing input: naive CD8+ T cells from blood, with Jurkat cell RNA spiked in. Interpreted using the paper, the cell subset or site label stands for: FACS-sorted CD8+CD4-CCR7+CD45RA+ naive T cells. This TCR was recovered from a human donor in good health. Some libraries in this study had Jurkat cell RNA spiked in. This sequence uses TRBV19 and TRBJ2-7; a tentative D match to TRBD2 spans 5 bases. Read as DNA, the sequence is TGTGCCAGTAGTATGTCCGGGGTCACCTACGAGCAGTACTTC. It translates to CASSMSGVTYEQYF.